This entry lists 26 T cell receptor beta chains sequenced from one sample in a study of identical twins. TCRdb recomputed calls from the 5' RACE reads with MiXCR, one row per CDR3 protein. The table records about 920,000 distinct CDR3 sequences, approximately 13% of them present only once. These data are also associated with another study on yellow fever vaccine responses in identical twins.

Specimen: PBMCs. These receptor sequences come from a woman aged 18-30 years in good health.

This clonotype was counted only a few times. The rearrangement links TRBV24-1 to TRBJ2-7, with 9 nucleotides matching TRBD1. CDR1 and CDR2 (germline): KGHDR, SFDVKD. The V gene end was trimmed by 4 bases and the J gene end by 5 bases; junction bases not matched to a gene: 5. The CDR3 is 14 residues long. The CDR3 DNA is TGTGCCACCAGTGACCAGGACAGGGGCAACGAGCAGTACTTC. Amino acids: CATSDQDRGNEQYF.

This clonotype was seen a handful of times. The junction departs from the called germline gene at one end, perhaps through a read error. This chain connects TRBV19 to TRBJ2-2, with a possible D match to TRBD1 (5 bases). Germline assignment: CDR1 LNHDA and CDR2 SQIVND (reference sequence). This CDR3 has 15 amino acids. CDR3 protein: CASNIGATNTGELFF. DNA for the CDR3: TGTGCCAGTAATATAGGGGCCACGAACACCGGGGAGCTGTTTTTT.

This clonotype was recorded a few times. The chain links TRBV5-1 to TRBJ2-3; TRBD2 might be the D (5 bases). This CDR3 region has 13 residues. V was trimmed by 10 bases and J by 2 bases, leaving 14 bases between them. Germline CDR1 SGHRS, CDR2 YFSETQ. The CDR3 here is CASLAPHTDTQYF. The CDR3 DNA reads as TGCGCCTCCCTAGCCCCCCACACAGATACGCAGTATTTT.

CDR3 sequence: CSVEVGQAQETQYF. DNA of the CDR3: TGCAGCGTTGAAGTCGGGCAGGCCCAAGAGACCCAGTACTTC. The chain joins TRBV29-1 to TRBJ2-5; no reliable D call. Germline-derived CDR1 and CDR2 are SQVTM and ANQGSEA. This CDR3 comprises 14 residues. The germline V and J ends were trimmed by 1 base and 1 base, with 10 bases remaining between them.

The chain carries TRBV12-3 or TRBV12-4 and TRBJ2-7; tentatively, D is TRBD2 (6 bases). This CDR3 spans 13 amino acids. The V end was cut by 6 bases, the J end by 5 bases, with 14 bases between. CDR3 bases: TGTGCCAGCAGACTAGCTTCTAACAACGAGCAGTACTTC. The encoded protein is CASRLASNNEQYF.

This clonotype was counted between two and nine times. This rearrangement joins TRBV7-9 to TRBJ1-2; TRBD1 might be the D (5 bases). The CDR3 has 16 amino acids. With 2 bases removed from V and 2 bases from J, the gap between germline ends came to 15 bases. From germline, CDR1 is SEHNR and CDR2 FQNEAQ (reference sequence). CDR3 in DNA: TGTGCCAGCAGCTTACAGGGTCCCGGGATCAACTATGGCTACACCTTC. Protein: CASSLQGPGINYGYTF.

There are a few counts of this clonotype. The V gene is TRBV3-1, the J gene TRBJ1-1; D gene ambiguous. Trimming left V 2 bases short and J 5 bases short, with 18 bases between. CDR3 length equals 16 residues. Germline values: CDR1 LGHDT, CDR2 YNNKEL (reference sequence). CDR3 in amino acids: CASSQRSAGSGTEAFF. The DNA of the CDR3 is TGTGCCAGCAGCCAACGATCTGCGGGATCGGGGACTGAAGCTTTCTTT.

This clonotype showed up many times. The chain is built from TRBV12-3 or TRBV12-4 and TRBJ1-5; D uncertain. This CDR3 is built from 14 residues. V was pared by 3 bases and J by 3 bases, with 9 bases between. The CDR3 spells CASSFNGVNQPQHF. In DNA, the CDR3 is TGTGCCAGCAGTTTTAATGGTGTCAATCAGCCCCAGCATTTT.

V gene TRBV27 combines with J gene TRBJ2-3, with D possibly matching TRBD1 (6 bases). V lost 3 bases, J lost 2 bases, and 15 bases lay in between. This CDR3 contains 16 residues. The germline V gene encodes CDR1 MNHEY and CDR2 SMNVEV (reference sequence). The CDR3 region has the DNA TGTGCCAGCAGTTTTTCGGACAGTTCGTTCACAGATACGCAGTATTTT. Protein: CASSFSDSSFTDTQYF.

The chain recombines TRBV7-9 with TRBJ2-2, with TRBD2 as a possible D gene (5 bases). The V end was cut by 1 base, the J end by 5 bases, with 14 bases between. Germline V CDR1 and CDR2: SEHNR, FQNEAQ (reference sequence). This CDR3 is 16 amino acids long. CDR3 sequence: CASSLDRVARTGELFF. The CDR3 coding sequence is TGTGCCAGCAGCTTAGATCGGGTAGCGCGGACCGGGGAGCTGTTTTTT.

The V gene is TRBV5-1, the J gene TRBJ2-3; the match to TRBD1 covers 8 bases. The CDR3 spans 17 residues. Germline CDR1 is SGHRS and CDR2 is YFSETQ. V lost 4 bases to trimming and J lost 1 base; unmatched junction nucleotides: 11. CDR3 residues: CASSQATQGGRTDTQYF. CDR3 bases: TGCGCCAGCAGCCAGGCTACACAGGGGGGACGCACAGATACGCAGTATTTT. Filled out from reference TRBV5-1 and TRBJ2-3, the complete variable domain reads KAGVTQTPRYLIKTRGQQVTLSCSPISGHRSVSWYQQTPGQGLQFLFEYFSETQRNKGNFPGRFSGRQFSNSRSEMNVSTLELGDSALYLCASSQATQGGRTDTQYFGPGTRLTVL.

This clonotype was detected ten times or more. The chain uses TRBV5-5 and TRBJ2-5; no definite D call. The CDR3 has 12 residues. CDR1 is SGHKS and CDR2 is YYEKEE in the germline V gene (reference sequence). Trimming took 5 bases from V and 5 from J, leaving 10 bases between them. This CDR3 is CASSSGWETQYF. The CDR3 region has the DNA TGTGCCAGCAGTTCTGGGTGGGAGACCCAGTACTTC.

This clonotype came up a few times. The chain is built from TRBV10-1 and TRBJ2-7, with D possibly being TRBD1 or TRBD2 (5 bases each). The CDR3 contains 16 residues. V was shortened by 6 bases and J by 5 bases, with 23 bases between the two germline ends. CDR1 WNHNN and CDR2 SYGVQD come from the germline V gene (reference sequence). Here the CDR3 reads CASSQERGRPTNEQYF. For the CDR3, the DNA is TGCGCCAGCAGCCAGGAGAGGGGAAGGCCCACGAACGAGCAGTACTTC.

The chain recombines TRBV28 with TRBJ2-1, with 7 positions matching TRBD2. The CDR3 runs to 15 residues. CDR1 and CDR2 (germline): MDHEN, SYDVKM. V dropped 2 bases and J dropped 3; count of bases not matched to a gene: 4. The DNA for the CDR3 is TGTGCCAGCAGTTTACTAGCGGAAAACTACAATGAGCAGTTCTTC. It codes for CASSLLAENYNEQFF.

The table lists this clonotype with a few counts. CDR3 sequence reads: CASSALARGNTF. CDR3 DNA: TGTGCCAGCAGTGCCCTAGCCAGGGGTAATACCTTC. The chain is built from TRBV2 and TRBJ1-2, with a tentative D call TRBD1 (6 bases). CDR3 size: 12 residues. V was pared by 4 bases and J by 14 bases, with 17 bases between. Germline lookup yields CDR1 SNHLY and CDR2 FYNNEI.

This clonotype has a count of ten or more. This chain connects TRBV12-3 or TRBV12-4 to TRBJ2-7; D may be TRBD2 (5 bases). Trimming cost V 1 base and J 0 bases, with 10 bases left between them. The CDR3 totals 15 residues. The CDR3 here is CASSLGSGSSYEQYV. CDR3 nucleotides: TGTGCCAGCAGTTTAGGGTCGGGGAGCTCCTACGAGCAGTACGTC.

This clonotype was picked up a small number of times. The chain links TRBV5-1 to TRBJ2-2, with 8 nucleotides matching TRBD2. The CDR3 runs to 17 residues. With V trimmed by 1 base and J by 1 base, 6 bases remained unmatched. Germline V gene data show CDR1 as SGHRS and CDR2 as YFSETQ. CDR3 sequence: CASSLTSGSGNTGELFF. CDR3 in DNA: TGCGCCAGCAGCTTGACCAGCGGGAGTGGGAACACCGGGGAGCTGTTTTTT.

The rearrangement joins TRBV20-1 to TRBJ1-1; D is ambiguous. Trimming shortened V by 6 bases and J by 0 bases, and 11 bases separated the two germline ends. The length of the CDR3 is 13 residues. Germline CDR1 is DFQATT and CDR2 is SNEGSKA (reference sequence). The DNA for the CDR3 is TGCAGTGCCCCCCGCCAATTGAACACTGAAGCTTTCTTT. Its protein product is CSAPRQLNTEAFF.

This chain connects TRBV5-1 to TRBJ2-3, with D possibly TRBD1 on 6 matching bases. This CDR3 region has 13 residues. In germline, CDR1 is SGHRS, CDR2 YFSETQ. V was pared by 5 bases and J by 2 bases, with 9 bases between. The CDR3 region has the DNA TGCGCCAGCAGAGGACAGTCCACAGATACGCAGTATTTT. It translates to CASRGQSTDTQYF.

In regard to this clonotype: A junction boundary mismatches the germline segment, possibly from a read error. This chain links TRBV7-8 with TRBJ2-6; maybe TRBD2 (5 bases). The CDR3 is made up of 13 amino acids. Germline V gives CDR1 SGHVS, CDR2 FQNEAQ. DNA for the CDR3: TGTGTCAGCAGCTTGCCAGGAGGAGGCGTCCTGACTTTC. Translation gives CVSSLPGGGVLTF.

J is TRBJ2-1 and V is TRBV20-1, with D perhaps TRBD1 (8 bases). V lost 6 bases, J lost 4 bases, and 16 bases lay in between. The germline V gene has CDR1 DFQATT and CDR2 SNEGSKA (reference sequence). The CDR3 loop spans 14 amino acids. CDR3 nucleotides: TGCAGTGCCGGGGGGCAGGGGGCTTACAATGAGCAGTTCTTC. Residues: CSAGGQGAYNEQFF.

Only a few counts were recorded for this clonotype. This rearrangement joins TRBV7-9 to TRBJ2-1, with 10 bases that match TRBD2. Trimming removed 5 bases from V and 7 bases from J; junction bases left unmatched: 8. Germline assignment: CDR1 SEHNR and CDR2 FQNEAQ (reference sequence). The CDR3 loop spans 15 amino acids. In nucleotides, the CDR3 is TGTGCCAGCAGCAAAAGCGGGGGGGCCATTAATGAGCAGTTCTTC. Residues: CASSKSGGAINEQFF.

V is TRBV5-1 and J is TRBJ2-2, with D maybe TRBD2 (6 bases). Trimming shortened V by 5 bases and J by 7 bases, and 21 bases separated the two germline ends. Germline assignment: CDR1 SGHRS and CDR2 YFSETQ. The CDR3 length is 16 residues. CDR3 bases: TGCGCCAGCAGGCCGGAGGGCTTCAGGCCGGGCGGGGAGCTGTTTTTT. This sequence encodes CASRPEGFRPGGELFF. Variable domain in full (rest from reference TRBV5-1 and TRBJ2-2): KAGVTQTPRYLIKTRGQQVTLSCSPISGHRSVSWYQQTPGQGLQFLFEYFSETQRNKGNFPGRFSGRQFSNSRSEMNVSTLELGDSALYLCASRPEGFRPGGELFFGEGSRLTVL.

This clonotype has a count of ten or more. The chain carries TRBV6-5 and TRBJ2-7, with a weak D call TRBD1 (5 bases). The CDR3 is 13 amino acids. Germline V lookup: CDR1 MNHEY, CDR2 SVGAGI. V was shortened by 2 bases and J by 3 bases, with 8 bases between the two germline ends. The chain's CDR3 is CASSYAQGYEQYF. The CDR3 DNA follows: TGTGCCAGCAGTTACGCCCAGGGCTACGAGCAGTACTTC.

There are a few counts of this clonotype. This chain joins TRBV29-1 and TRBJ2-5, with TRBD2 as a possible D gene (6 bases). The CDR3 length is 12 residues. V was cut by 6 bases and J by 7 bases, with 15 bases left in between. The germline gives CDR1 SQVTM, CDR2 ANQGSEA. The chain's CDR3 is CSVRGDWGTQYF. The DNA for the CDR3 is TGCAGCGTCCGAGGGGACTGGGGGACCCAGTACTTC. Looking up the rest from reference TRBV29-1 and TRBJ2-5 gives the full variable domain: SAVISQKPSRDICQRGTSLTIQCQVDSQVTMMFWYRQQPGQSLTLIATANQGSEATYESGFVIDKFPISRPNLTFSTLTVSNMSPEDSSIYLCSVRGDWGTQYFGPGTRLLVL.

V gene TRBV29-1 combines with J gene TRBJ1-1, with D tentatively TRBD1 (5 bases). V was clipped by 6 bases and J by 11 bases, with 7 bases between them. The CDR3 runs 8 residues. Germline CDR1 SQVTM, CDR2 ANQGSEA. The CDR3 sequence is CSVEGAFF. DNA of the CDR3: TGCAGCGTCGAGGGGGCTTTCTTT.